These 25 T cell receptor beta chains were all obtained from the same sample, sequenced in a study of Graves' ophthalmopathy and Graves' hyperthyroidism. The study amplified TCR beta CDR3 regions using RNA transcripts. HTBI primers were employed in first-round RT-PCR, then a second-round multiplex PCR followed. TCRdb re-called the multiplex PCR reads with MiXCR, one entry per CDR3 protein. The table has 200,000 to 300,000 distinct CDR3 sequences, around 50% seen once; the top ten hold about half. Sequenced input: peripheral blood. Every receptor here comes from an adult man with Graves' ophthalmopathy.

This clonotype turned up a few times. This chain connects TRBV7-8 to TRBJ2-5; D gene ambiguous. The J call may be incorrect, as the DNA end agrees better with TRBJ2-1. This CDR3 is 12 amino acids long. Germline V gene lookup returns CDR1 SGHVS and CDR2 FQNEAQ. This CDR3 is CASSLDDNEQFF. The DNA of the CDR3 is TGTGCCAGCAGCTTAGACGACAATGAGCAGTTCTTC.

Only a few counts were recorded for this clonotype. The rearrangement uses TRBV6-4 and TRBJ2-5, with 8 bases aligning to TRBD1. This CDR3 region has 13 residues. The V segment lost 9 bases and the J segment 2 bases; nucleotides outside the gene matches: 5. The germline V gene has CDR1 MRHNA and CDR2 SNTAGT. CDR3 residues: CARHRGIQETQYF. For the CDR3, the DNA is TGTGCCAGACACAGGGGGATTCAAGAGACCCAGTACTTC.

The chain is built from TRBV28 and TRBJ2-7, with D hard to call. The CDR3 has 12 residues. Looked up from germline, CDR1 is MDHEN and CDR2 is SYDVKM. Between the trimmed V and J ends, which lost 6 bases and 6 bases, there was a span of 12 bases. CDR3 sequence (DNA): TGTGCCAGCAGCTCCCTAAACTCCGAGCAGTACTTC. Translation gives CASSSLNSEQYF.

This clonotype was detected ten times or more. The CDR3 region is CASSFTGGELYEQYF. In nucleotides, the CDR3 is TGTGCCAGCAGCTTCACAGGGGGCGAACTCTACGAGCAGTACTTC. The chain joins TRBV7-9 to TRBJ2-7; 9 bases align to TRBD1. This CDR3 is built from 15 residues. Germline CDR1 SEHNR, CDR2 FQNEAQ (reference sequence). The V gene end was trimmed by 3 bases and the J gene end by 3 bases; junction bases not matched to a gene: 6.

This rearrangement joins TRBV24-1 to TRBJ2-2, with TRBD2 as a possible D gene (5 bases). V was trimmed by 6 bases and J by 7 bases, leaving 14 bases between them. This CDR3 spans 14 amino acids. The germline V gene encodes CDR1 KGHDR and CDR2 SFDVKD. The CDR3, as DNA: TGTGCCACCAGTCCCCGCCGAGGGAGCGGGGAGCTGTTTTTT. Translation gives CATSPRRGSGELFF.

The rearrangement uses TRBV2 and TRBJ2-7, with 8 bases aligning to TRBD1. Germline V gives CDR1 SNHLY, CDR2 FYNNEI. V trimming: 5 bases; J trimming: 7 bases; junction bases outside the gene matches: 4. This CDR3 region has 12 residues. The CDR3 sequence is CASSRQGREQYF. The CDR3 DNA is TGTGCCAGCAGTAGACAGGGGCGGGAGCAGTACTTC. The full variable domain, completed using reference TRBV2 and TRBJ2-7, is EPEVTQTPSHQVTQMGQEVILRCVPISNHLYFYWYRQILGQKVEFLVSFYNNEISEKSEIFDDQFSVERPDGSNFTLKIRSTKLEDSAMYFCASSRQGREQYFGPGTRLTVT.

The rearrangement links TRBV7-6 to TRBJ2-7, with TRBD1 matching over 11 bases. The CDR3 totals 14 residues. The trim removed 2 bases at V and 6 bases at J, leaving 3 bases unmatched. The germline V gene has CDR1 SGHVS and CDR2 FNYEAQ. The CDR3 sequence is CASSLLDRGREQYF. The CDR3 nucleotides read TGTGCCAGCAGCTTACTGGACAGGGGGCGCGAGCAGTACTTC.

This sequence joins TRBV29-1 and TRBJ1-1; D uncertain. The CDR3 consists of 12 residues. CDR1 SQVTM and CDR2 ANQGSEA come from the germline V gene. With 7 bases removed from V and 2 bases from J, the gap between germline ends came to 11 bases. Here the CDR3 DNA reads TGCAGCGCCAGCCCCAGTAACACTGAAGCTTTCTTT. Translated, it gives CSASPSNTEAFF. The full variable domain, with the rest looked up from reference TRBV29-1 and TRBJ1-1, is SAVISQKPSRDICQRGTSLTIQCQVDSQVTMMFWYRQQPGQSLTLIATANQGSEATYESGFVIDKFPISRPNLTFSTLTVSNMSPEDSSIYLCSASPSNTEAFFGQGTRLTVV.

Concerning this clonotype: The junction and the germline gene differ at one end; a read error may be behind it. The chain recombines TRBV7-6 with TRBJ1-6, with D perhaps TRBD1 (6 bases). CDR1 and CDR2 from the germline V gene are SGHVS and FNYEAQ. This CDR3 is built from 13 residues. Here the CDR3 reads CASSLGGRSPLHF. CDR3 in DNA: TGTGCTAGCAGCTTAGGGGGTCGGTCACCCCTCCACTTT.

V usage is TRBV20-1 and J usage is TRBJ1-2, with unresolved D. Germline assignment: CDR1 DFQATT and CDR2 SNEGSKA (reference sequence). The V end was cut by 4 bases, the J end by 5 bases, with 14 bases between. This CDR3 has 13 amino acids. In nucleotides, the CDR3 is TGCAGTGCTATGAGCATTTTGGCGTATGGCTACACCTTC. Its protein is CSAMSILAYGYTF.

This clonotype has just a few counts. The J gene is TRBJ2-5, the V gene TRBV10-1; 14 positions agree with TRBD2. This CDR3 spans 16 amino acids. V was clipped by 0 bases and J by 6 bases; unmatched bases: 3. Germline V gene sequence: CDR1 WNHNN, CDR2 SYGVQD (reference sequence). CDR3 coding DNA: TGCGCCAGCAGTGAGTCAGGGACTAGCGGGAGTAAGACCCAGTACTTC. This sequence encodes CASSESGTSGSKTQYF.

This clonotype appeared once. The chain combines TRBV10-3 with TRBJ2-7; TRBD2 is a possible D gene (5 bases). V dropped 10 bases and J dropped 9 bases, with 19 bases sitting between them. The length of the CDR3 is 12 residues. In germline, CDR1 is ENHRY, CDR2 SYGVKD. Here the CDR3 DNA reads TGTGCCAGCACCCCGGACTGGTCCCTGCAGTACTTC. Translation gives CASTPDWSLQYF.

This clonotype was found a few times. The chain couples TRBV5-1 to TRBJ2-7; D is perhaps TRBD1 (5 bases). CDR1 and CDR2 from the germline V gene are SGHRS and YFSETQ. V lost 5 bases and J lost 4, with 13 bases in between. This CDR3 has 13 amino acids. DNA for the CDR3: TGCGCCAGCAGTGAGGAAGGGGCATACGAGCAGTACTTC. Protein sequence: CASSEEGAYEQYF.

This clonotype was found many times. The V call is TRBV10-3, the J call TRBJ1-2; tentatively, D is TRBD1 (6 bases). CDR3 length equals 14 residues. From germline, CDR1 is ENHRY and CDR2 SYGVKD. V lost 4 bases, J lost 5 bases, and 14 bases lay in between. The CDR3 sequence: CAISVGGAWYGYTF. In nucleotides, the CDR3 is TGTGCCATCAGTGTCGGGGGCGCGTGGTATGGCTACACCTTC.

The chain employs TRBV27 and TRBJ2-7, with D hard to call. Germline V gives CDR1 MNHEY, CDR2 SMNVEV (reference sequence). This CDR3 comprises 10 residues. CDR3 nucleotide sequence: TGTGCTACGCCTCCCTACGAGCAGTACTTC. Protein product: CATPPYEQYF.

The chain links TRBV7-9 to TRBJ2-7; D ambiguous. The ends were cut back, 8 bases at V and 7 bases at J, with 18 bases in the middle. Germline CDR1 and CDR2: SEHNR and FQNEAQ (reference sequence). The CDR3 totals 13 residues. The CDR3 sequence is CASAPAVSREQYF. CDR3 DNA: TGTGCCAGCGCACCTGCGGTTAGCCGAGAGCAGTACTTC.

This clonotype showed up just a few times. CDR3 in amino acids: CASSLAGSDEQYF. The CDR3 DNA is TGTGCCAGCAGCTTAGCGGGCAGTGACGAGCAGTACTTC. The rearrangement links TRBV11-2 to TRBJ2-7; no reliable D call. Germline V gene data show CDR1 as SGHAT and CDR2 as FQNNGV. The CDR3 is made up of 13 amino acids. V shed 1 base and J shed 5 bases, with 9 bases lying between them.

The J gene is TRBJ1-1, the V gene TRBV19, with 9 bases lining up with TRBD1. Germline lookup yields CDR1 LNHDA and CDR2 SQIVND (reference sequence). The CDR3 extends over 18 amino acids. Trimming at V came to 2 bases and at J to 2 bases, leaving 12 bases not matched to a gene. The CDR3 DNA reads TGTGCCAGTAGTATATTGCGACAGGGGGGGGTCGATAACACTGAAGCTTTCTTT. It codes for CASSILRQGGVDNTEAFF.

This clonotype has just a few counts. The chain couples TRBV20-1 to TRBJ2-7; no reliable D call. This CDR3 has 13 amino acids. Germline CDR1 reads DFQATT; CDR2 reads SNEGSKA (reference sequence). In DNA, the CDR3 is TGCAGCTGCCCTAGGATCGGATCCTACGAGCAGTACTTC. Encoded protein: CSCPRIGSYEQYF.

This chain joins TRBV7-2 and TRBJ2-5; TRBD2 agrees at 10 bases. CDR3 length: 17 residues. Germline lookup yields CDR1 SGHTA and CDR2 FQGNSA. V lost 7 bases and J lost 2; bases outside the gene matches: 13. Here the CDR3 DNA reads TGTGCCAGCACATTGGGGAGTAGCGGGGGGCCGCAAGAGACCCAGTACTTC. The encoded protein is CASTLGSSGGPQETQYF. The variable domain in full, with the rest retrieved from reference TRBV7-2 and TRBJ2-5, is GAGVSQSPSNKVTEKGKDVELRCDPISGHTALYWYRQSLGQGLEFLIYFQGNSAPDKSGLPSDRFSAERTGGSVSTLTIQRTQQEDSAVYLCASTLGSSGGPQETQYFGPGTRLLVL.

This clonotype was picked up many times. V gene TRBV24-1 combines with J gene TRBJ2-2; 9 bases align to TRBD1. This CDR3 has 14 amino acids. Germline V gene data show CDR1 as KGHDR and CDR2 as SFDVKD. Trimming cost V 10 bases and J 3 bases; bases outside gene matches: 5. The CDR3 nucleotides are TGTGCCACACAGGGGGCGTTGGACACCGGGGAGCTGTTTTTT. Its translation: CATQGALDTGELFF.

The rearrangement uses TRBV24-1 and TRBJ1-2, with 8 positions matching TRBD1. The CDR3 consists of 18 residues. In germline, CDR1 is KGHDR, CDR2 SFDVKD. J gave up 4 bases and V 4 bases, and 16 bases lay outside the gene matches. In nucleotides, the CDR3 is TGTGCCACCAGTGACACCGGGACAGGTACTATTCGCCTCTATGGCTACACCTTC. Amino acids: CATSDTGTGTIRLYGYTF.

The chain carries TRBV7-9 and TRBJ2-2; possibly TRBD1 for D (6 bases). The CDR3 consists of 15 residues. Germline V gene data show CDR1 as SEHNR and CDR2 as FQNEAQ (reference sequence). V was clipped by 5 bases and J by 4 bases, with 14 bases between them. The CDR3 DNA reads TGTGCCAGCAGCCCTCTGGGACACAGCACCGGGGAGCTGTTTTTT. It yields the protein CASSPLGHSTGELFF. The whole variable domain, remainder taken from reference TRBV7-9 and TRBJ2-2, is DTGVSQNPRHKITKRGQNVTFRCDPISEHNRLYWYRQTLGQGPEFLTYFQNEAQLEKSRLLSDRFSAERPKGSFSTLEIQRTEQGDSAMYLCASSPLGHSTGELFFGEGSRLTVL.

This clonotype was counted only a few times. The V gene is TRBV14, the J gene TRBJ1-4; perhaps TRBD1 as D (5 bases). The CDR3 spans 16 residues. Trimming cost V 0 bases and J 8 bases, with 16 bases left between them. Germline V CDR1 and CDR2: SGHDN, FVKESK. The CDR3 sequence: CASSQDFGRVGEKLFF. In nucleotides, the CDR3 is TGTGCCAGCAGCCAAGATTTCGGCAGGGTCGGAGAAAAACTGTTTTTT.

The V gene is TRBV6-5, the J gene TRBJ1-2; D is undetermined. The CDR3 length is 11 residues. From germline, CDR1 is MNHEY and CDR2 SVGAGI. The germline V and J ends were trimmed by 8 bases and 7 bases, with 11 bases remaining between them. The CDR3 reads CASGLTGGYTF. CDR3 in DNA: TGTGCCAGCGGATTGACCGGTGGCTACACCTTC.